The rows below give T cell receptor beta chains drawn from one sample of a study of blood T cell repertoires in COVID-19. Measured with immunoSEQ multiplex PCR; TCRdb has only the in-frame clones, and not every one. The profile shows about 210,000 clones, roughly 84% of them singletons. The specimen was PBMCs or T cells enriched from blood (not recorded which). Receptor source: a woman between 25 and 40 years old who had been exposed to COVID-19. The CDR3 runs from the conserved cysteine through the conserved F or W. The order of the fields is D gene, J gene, V gene, clone size, CDR3 DNA, CDR3 protein. D genes are given only for firm matches. Only part of the rows carry a size: once, few, many, or a class if the clone is expanded.

d_gene: TRBD1
j_gene: TRBJ1-6
v_gene: TRBV27
abundance: .
CDR3nt: TGTGCCAGCAGTTTATCAGGGACAGCTAATTCACCCCTCCACTTT
CDR3aa: CASSLSGTANSPLHF

d_gene: TRBD1
j_gene: TRBJ2-3
v_gene: TRBV18
abundance: .
CDR3nt: TGTGCCAGCTCAGCAGGGGTCACAGGGGCCACAGATACGCAGTATTTT
CDR3aa: CASSAGVTGATDTQYF

d_gene: TRBD1
j_gene: TRBJ2-7
v_gene: TRBV19
abundance: .
CDR3nt: TGTGCCAGTAGTCAGACAGGGGGGTACGAGCAGTACTTC
CDR3aa: CASSQTGGYEQYF

d_gene: .
j_gene: TRBJ1-1
v_gene: TRBV5-6
abundance: .
CDR3nt: TGTGCCAGCAGCTTCGCACGGGGGAGGACTGAAGCTTTCTTT
CDR3aa: CASSFARGRTEAFF

d_gene: .
j_gene: TRBJ1-1
v_gene: TRBV3-1/TRBV3-2
abundance: few
CDR3nt: TGTGCCAGCAGCCAGGGTGGACGGGGAACTGAAGCTTTCTTT
CDR3aa: CASSQGGRGTEAFF

d_gene: TRBD2
j_gene: TRBJ2-5
v_gene: TRBV7-3
abundance: .
CDR3nt: TGTGCCAGCAGCTTACAAGCGGGGGCTCAAGAGACCCAGTACTTC
CDR3aa: CASSLQAGAQETQYF

d_gene: .
j_gene: TRBJ1-5
v_gene: TRBV3-1/TRBV3-2
abundance: .
CDR3nt: TGTGCCAGCAGCCACAGACAGAATCAGCCCCAGCATTTT
CDR3aa: CASSHRQNQPQHF

d_gene: .
j_gene: TRBJ1-1
v_gene: TRBV19
abundance: .
CDR3nt: TGTGCCAGTATCTTCCCCGGGAACACTGAAGCTTTCTTT
CDR3aa: CASIFPGNTEAFF

d_gene: TRBD1
j_gene: TRBJ2-7
v_gene: TRBV15
abundance: .
CDR3nt: TGTGCCACCAGCTCCCGCAAGACAGGGGACGAGCAGTACTTC
CDR3aa: CATSSRKTGDEQYF

d_gene: .
j_gene: TRBJ1-4
v_gene: TRBV7-6
abundance: .
CDR3nt: TGTGCCAGCAGCTTAGACCCGGGGGTGGATGAAAAACTGTTTTTT
CDR3aa: CASSLDPGVDEKLFF

d_gene: .
j_gene: TRBJ1-6
v_gene: TRBV5-1
abundance: .
CDR3nt: TGCGCCAGCAGCTTGGTATCGGCGGAAAGTTACTATAATTCACCCCTCCACTTT
CDR3aa: CASSLVSAESYYNSPLHF

d_gene: .
j_gene: TRBJ2-2
v_gene: TRBV12-2
abundance: .
CDR3nt: TGTGCAAGGGACGACAGGGCGGGGACCGGGGAGCTGTTTTTT
CDR3aa: CARDDRAGTGELFF

d_gene: .
j_gene: TRBJ1-1
v_gene: TRBV7-3
abundance: .
CDR3nt: TGTGCCAGCAGCTTTATGCCAGGACAGAACACTGAAGCTTTCTTT
CDR3aa: CASSFMPGQNTEAFF

d_gene: .
j_gene: TRBJ2-3
v_gene: TRBV5-6
abundance: once
CDR3nt: TGTGCCAGCAGCTTAGTGGCGGGGATCACGGCTTATGCAGATACGCAGTATTTT
CDR3aa: CASSLVAGITAYADTQYF

d_gene: TRBD1
j_gene: TRBJ2-1
v_gene: TRBV19
abundance: once
CDR3nt: TGTGCCAGTAGAGAAAATCCGGGACAGGGAATCTTGGATGAGCAGTTCTTC
CDR3aa: CASRENPGQGILDEQFF

d_gene: TRBD2
j_gene: TRBJ2-5
v_gene: TRBV3-1/TRBV3-2
abundance: once
CDR3nt: TGTGCCAGCAGCCATCCCGCGGGGGGGCCCCCGGGAGAGACCCAGTACTTC
CDR3aa: CASSHPAGGPPGETQYF

d_gene: .
j_gene: TRBJ1-4
v_gene: TRBV6-5
abundance: .
CDR3nt: TGTGCCAGCAGGTCAGGGGAATTAGGGGAAAAACTGTTTTTT
CDR3aa: CASRSGELGEKLFF

d_gene: .
j_gene: TRBJ2-3
v_gene: TRBV10-1
abundance: .
CDR3nt: TGCGCCAGCAGTCGAGACGTAGGAGGATACACAGATACGCAGTATTTT
CDR3aa: CASSRDVGGYTDTQYF

d_gene: .
j_gene: TRBJ1-6
v_gene: TRBV3-1/TRBV3-2
abundance: .
CDR3nt: TGTGCCAGCAGCCAAGGTCGTAGACAGTGGAATTCACCCCTCCACTTT
CDR3aa: CASSQGRRQWNSPLHF

d_gene: .
j_gene: TRBJ2-2
v_gene: TRBV11-3
abundance: .
CDR3nt: TGTGCCAGCAGCTTCCGATCTACCACCCTCACCGGGGAGCTGTTTTTT
CDR3aa: CASSFRSTTLTGELFF

d_gene: .
j_gene: TRBJ2-7
v_gene: TRBV20-1
abundance: .
CDR3nt: TGCAGTGCTAGTACAGGTCCCTACGAGCAGTACTTC
CDR3aa: CSASTGPYEQYF

d_gene: .
j_gene: TRBJ2-1
v_gene: TRBV29-1
abundance: .
CDR3nt: TGCAGCGTCGCCGGACAGCAAGGGGTGGATGAGCAGTTCTTC
CDR3aa: CSVAGQQGVDEQFF

d_gene: TRBD1
j_gene: TRBJ1-2
v_gene: TRBV27
abundance: .
CDR3nt: TGTGCCAGCAGTTTAACAGGGGGCAGAGGCTACACCTTC
CDR3aa: CASSLTGGRGYTF

d_gene: TRBD1
j_gene: TRBJ1-5
v_gene: TRBV19
abundance: .
CDR3nt: TGTGCCAGTACAGGGGGCTCTTATGGCAATCAGCCCCAGCATTTT
CDR3aa: CASTGGSYGNQPQHF

d_gene: .
j_gene: TRBJ2-1
v_gene: TRBV14
abundance: .
CDR3nt: TGTGCCAGCAGCCAAGATTTGGGCATTGGTTTTTTAAGCTCCTACAATGAGCAGTTCTTC
CDR3aa: CASSQDLGIGFLSSYNEQFF

d_gene: .
j_gene: TRBJ1-1
v_gene: TRBV19
abundance: .
CDR3nt: TGTGCCAGTTCGAACAGGGTAATTCGGAACACTGAAGCTTTCTTT
CDR3aa: CASSNRVIRNTEAFF

d_gene: TRBD2
j_gene: TRBJ2-5
v_gene: TRBV5-4
abundance: .
CDR3nt: TGTGCCAGCAGCCTCGGGGGGGCAGAGACCCAGTACTTC
CDR3aa: CASSLGGAETQYF

d_gene: .
j_gene: TRBJ1-6
v_gene: TRBV3-1/TRBV3-2
abundance: .
CDR3nt: TGTGCCAGCAAGGGAGGCCCCCTTAACTCACCCCTCCACTTT
CDR3aa: CASKGGPLNSPLHF

d_gene: TRBD1
j_gene: TRBJ2-1
v_gene: TRBV4-1
abundance: .
CDR3nt: TGCGCCAGCAGCCAAGTATCGGGACAGGGTGGCAATGAGCAGTTCTTC
CDR3aa: CASSQVSGQGGNEQFF

d_gene: .
j_gene: TRBJ1-4
v_gene: TRBV4-1
abundance: .
CDR3nt: TGCGCCAGCAGCCAGTATTGGAGTAATGAAAAACTGTTTTTT
CDR3aa: CASSQYWSNEKLFF

d_gene: .
j_gene: TRBJ2-3
v_gene: TRBV9
abundance: .
CDR3nt: TGTGCCAGCAGCGCCCACTCGGGGTTCTACACAGATACGCAGTATTTT
CDR3aa: CASSAHSGFYTDTQYF

d_gene: .
j_gene: TRBJ1-1
v_gene: TRBV3-1/TRBV3-2
abundance: .
CDR3nt: TGTGCCAGCAGCCCCTATGCAGGGAACACTGAAGCTTTCTTT
CDR3aa: CASSPYAGNTEAFF

d_gene: .
j_gene: TRBJ1-6
v_gene: TRBV25-1
abundance: .
CDR3nt: TGTGCCAGCAGTCCGGGGTCCCCTTTGTACCACTTT
CDR3aa: CASSPGSPLYHF

d_gene: TRBD2
j_gene: TRBJ2-7
v_gene: TRBV6-5
abundance: .
CDR3nt: TGTGCCACGGGGGGGGGCGAAGGTTACGAGCAGTACTTC
CDR3aa: CATGGGEGYEQYF

d_gene: .
j_gene: TRBJ1-4
v_gene: TRBV4-3
abundance: .
CDR3nt: TGCGCCAGCAGCCAATCAGGGGTTGGAGGTAATGAAAAACTGTTTTTT
CDR3aa: CASSQSGVGGNEKLFF

d_gene: .
j_gene: TRBJ1-2
v_gene: TRBV7-6
abundance: .
CDR3nt: TGTGCCAGCAGCTCGGACTACTATGGCTACACCTTC
CDR3aa: CASSSDYYGYTF

d_gene: .
j_gene: TRBJ2-7
v_gene: TRBV3-1/TRBV3-2
abundance: .
CDR3nt: TGTGCCAGCAGCCAGGAGGGAGCCTACGAGCAGTACTTC
CDR3aa: CASSQEGAYEQYF

d_gene: TRBD2
j_gene: TRBJ2-5
v_gene: TRBV11-3
abundance: .
CDR3nt: TGTGCCAGCAGCTTAGATCCAGAGAACTTACTAGCGCATATTCCTCAAGAGACCCAGTACTTC
CDR3aa: CASSLDPENLLAHIPQETQYF

d_gene: .
j_gene: TRBJ1-1
v_gene: TRBV27
abundance: .
CDR3nt: TGTGCCAGCAGTCCAGGGATTTTGTACACTGAAGCTTTCTTT
CDR3aa: CASSPGILYTEAFF

d_gene: TRBD1
j_gene: TRBJ1-1
v_gene: TRBV9
abundance: .
CDR3nt: TGTGCCAGCAGCCCCCTTCAGGGGGGCTCGCGCACTGAAGCTTTCTTT
CDR3aa: CASSPLQGGSRTEAFF

d_gene: .
j_gene: TRBJ2-1
v_gene: TRBV5-1
abundance: .
CDR3nt: TGCGCCAGCAGCGCAACCCCTACCGGGGAGCAGTTCTTC
CDR3aa: CASSATPTGEQFF

d_gene: .
j_gene: TRBJ2-2
v_gene: TRBV12-5
abundance: .
CDR3nt: TGTGCTAGTGGGCTAGGGGCCGGGGAGCTGTTTTTT
CDR3aa: CASGLGAGELFF

d_gene: .
j_gene: TRBJ1-6
v_gene: TRBV5-4
abundance: .
CDR3nt: TGTGCCAGCCAAGAACGGTTCTCACCCCTCCACTTT
CDR3aa: CASQERFSPLHF

d_gene: TRBD1
j_gene: TRBJ1-2
v_gene: TRBV5-6
abundance: .
CDR3nt: TGTGCCAGCAGCTTTTGGCCGACGGGACAGGGCGATGGCTACACCTTC
CDR3aa: CASSFWPTGQGDGYTF

d_gene: .
j_gene: TRBJ1-4
v_gene: TRBV2
abundance: .
CDR3nt: TGTGCCAGCAGTGAAGCACAGGATTCGGGTGAAAAACTGTTTTTT
CDR3aa: CASSEAQDSGEKLFF

d_gene: TRBD2
j_gene: TRBJ2-5
v_gene: TRBV10-2
abundance: .
CDR3nt: TGCGCCAGCAGTGGCGGACTAGCGGGGGGACACCAAGAGACCCAGTACTTC
CDR3aa: CASSGGLAGGHQETQYF

d_gene: .
j_gene: TRBJ2-7
v_gene: TRBV4-1
abundance: .
CDR3nt: TGCGCCAGCAAAACAGGGGGGGGCTCCTACGAGCAGTACTTC
CDR3aa: CASKTGGGSYEQYF